This TCR beta chain was sequenced during a study of blood T cell repertoires in COVID-19. Trimming removed 0 bases from V and 0 bases from J, with 6 bases in between. This CDR3 has 14 residues. The germline V gene has CDR1 PRHDT and CDR2 FYEKMQ (reference sequence). Original handling: Reference gene primer amplification gave nucleated cell count estimates. The table came from immunoSEQ multiplex PCR; TCRdb's copy has only in-frame clones and leaves some out. Clone size and V and J calls were adopted from that table, with D and trimming inferred from the DNA. This table has 380,000 or so clones, around 87% appearing once.

The sample consisted of PBMCs or T cells enriched from blood (not recorded which). V is TRBV13 and J is TRBJ2-7; D ambiguous. The TCR originated in a man younger than 45 who had recovered from COVID-19. CDR3 nucleotide sequence: TGTGCCAGCAGCTTAGGCCGTAGCTCCTACGAGCAGTACTTC. Encoded protein: CASSLGRSSYEQYF.